This T cell receptor (beta chain) originates from a study of T cell changes during pregnancy in multiple sclerosis. TCRdb's copy holds only in-frame clones and misses some; the assay was immunoSEQ multiplex PCR. There are around 50,000 clones in the sample; roughly 91% occur only once, and around 0.61% lies in the top ten. The CDR3 totals 17 residues. V was shortened by 1 base and J by 0 bases, with 12 bases between the two germline ends. CDR1 and CDR2 (germline): SGHTA, FQGNSA. Here the sequenced sample was CD4+ T cells from peripheral blood mononuclear cells, taken after pregnancy. The TCR originated in a female donor in good health, enrolled as a control in a pregnancy study. V and J are TRBV7-2 and TRBJ1-4; no firm D call. CDR3: CASSLVGASATNEKLFF. CDR3 sequence (DNA): TGTGCCAGCAGCTTAGTGGGCGCCTCTGCAACTAATGAAAAACTGTTTTTT. The full variable domain, with the rest looked up from reference TRBV7-2 and TRBJ1-4, is GAGVSQSPSNKVTEKGKDVELRCDPISGHTALYWYRQSLGQGLEFLIYFQGNSAPDKSGLPSDRFSAERTGGSVSTLTIQRTQQEDSAVYLCASSLVGASATNEKLFFGSGTQLSVL.